This is a list of T cell receptor beta chains from one sample in a study of blood T cell repertoires in COVID-19. Generated by immunoSEQ multiplex PCR, the TCRdb table keeps only in-frame clones and is missing some. The sample lists 200,000 to 300,000 clones, approximately 92% seen once, with around 2.6% in the top ten. The sample comprised peripheral blood. These receptors were collected from a person aged 18-29 years with COVID-19, enrolled during active disease. Each CDR3 is given with its conserved first and last residue. The D gene is left open where the match is weak. The size of a clone is reported for some rows only, either as once, few or many, or as a class for expanded clones.

TRBJ1-1 | NA | TRBV23-1 | NA | TGCGCCAGCAGTCATCCCTCCAGGGGAACTGAAGCTTTCTTT | CASSHPSRGTEAFF
TRBJ2-2 | NA | TRBV15 | NA | TGTGCCACCAGCAGAGATCTTGGCAGGGCTCCCGGGGAGCTGTTTTTT | CATSRDLGRAPGELFF
TRBJ2-3 | TRBD1 | TRBV28 | NA | TGTGCCAGCAGCCCGGGACAGAGCACAGATACGCAGTATTTT | CASSPGQSTDTQYF
TRBJ2-7 | TRBD2 | TRBV7-9 | NA | TGTGCCAGCAGCAATTTCAAGGCGGCGGGAGGGCAAGCCGCCGAGCAGTACTTC | CASSNFKAAGGQAAEQYF
TRBJ2-2 | TRBD1 | TRBV29-1 | NA | TGCAGCGTTGAAGATCTGGATGGAAACAGGGGCACCGGGGAGCTGTTTTTT | CSVEDLDGNRGTGELFF
TRBJ1-6 | TRBD1 | TRBV7-6 | NA | TGTGCCAGCAGCCCCGGGACAGGGGTTTCACCCCTCCACTTT | CASSPGTGVSPLHF
TRBJ2-2 | NA | TRBV28 | few | TGTGCCAGCAGTCAACTAGAGGCCGGGGAGCTGTTTTTT | CASSQLEAGELFF
TRBJ2-5 | TRBD2 | TRBV4-1 | once | TGCGCCAGCAGCCGGGAGCGGGATTCTGTGGAGACCCAGTACTTC | CASSRERDSVETQYF
TRBJ2-3 | NA | TRBV19 | NA | TGTGCCAGTAGTCTCAGGGTTGTTGGTACGCAGTATTTT | CASSLRVVGTQYF
TRBJ1-6 | TRBD1 | TRBV15 | NA | TGTGCCACCAGCAGACAGGGGGCCAATTCACCCCTCCACTTT | CATSRQGANSPLHF
TRBJ2-2 | TRBD2 | TRBV5-4 | NA | TGTGCCAGCAGCCAAGCTAGCGGAACGAACACCGGGGAGCTGTTTTTT | CASSQASGTNTGELFF
TRBJ1-1 | TRBD1 | TRBV5-1 | NA | TGCGCCAGCAGCCCGACAGGGTTCGAGGCTGAAGCTTTCTTT | CASSPTGFEAEAFF
TRBJ2-3 | TRBD2 | TRBV5-1 | NA | TGCGCCAGCAGCTTGGAGGGAGGGTGGACAGATACGCAGTATTTT | CASSLEGGWTDTQYF
TRBJ2-3 | TRBD1 | TRBV5-5 | NA | TGTGCCAGCAGCCGGGGACAGCTCACAGATACGCAGTATTTT | CASSRGQLTDTQYF
TRBJ1-2 | TRBD1 | TRBV28 | NA | TGTGCCAGCAGTCTGAATCGACAGGGAAACTATGGCTACACCTTC | CASSLNRQGNYGYTF
TRBJ2-1 | NA | TRBV7-2 | NA | TGTGCCAGCAGCTTAGTTAGCCGGCAGTTCTTC | CASSLVSRQFF
TRBJ2-7 | TRBD2 | TRBV27 | NA | TGTGCCAGCAGTTCGGGACTAGGGTACTCCTACGAGCAGTACTTC | CASSSGLGYSYEQYF
TRBJ1-1 | NA | TRBV5-5 | NA | TGTGCCAGCAGCATCCAAGTGGGGCCAGGGGACACTGAAGCTTTCTTT | CASSIQVGPGDTEAFF
TRBJ1-5 | NA | TRBV19 | NA | TGTGCCAGTAGTATTGTAGTTGGCAATCAGCCCCAGCATTTT | CASSIVVGNQPQHF
TRBJ1-1 | NA | TRBV5-1 | NA | TGCGCCAGCAGCGGGGAGGGAGTAACGGCTTTCTTT | CASSGEGVTAFF
TRBJ2-5 | NA | TRBV12-3/TRBV12-4 | NA | TGTGCCAGCAGCCAATCAGAGACCCAGTACTTC | CASSQSETQYF
TRBJ2-7 | TRBD1 | TRBV5-1 | NA | TGCGCCAGCAGCCCTGGGGGGACAGGGGCCTACGAGCAGTACTTC | CASSPGGTGAYEQYF
TRBJ2-1 | NA | TRBV24-1 | once | TGTGCCACCAGTCGACGCGGGCCCACCTACAATGAGCAGTTCTTC | CATSRRGPTYNEQFF
TRBJ2-2 | NA | TRBV11-3 | few | TGTGCCAGCAGCCAGGAGCGGTCCCGGGAGCTGTTTTTT | CASSQERSRELFF
TRBJ1-2 | NA | TRBV21-1 | NA | TGTGCCAGCAGCCCATCACGGGTTAACTATGGCTACACCTTC | CASSPSRVNYGYTF
TRBJ1-2 | TRBD1 | TRBV9 | NA | TGTGCCAGCAGCGCCCCGGACAGGACCTATGGCTACACCTTC | CASSAPDRTYGYTF
TRBJ2-2 | NA | TRBV5-6 | NA | TGTGCCAGCAGCTCATTTAGAGTGAACACCGGGGAGCTGTTTTTT | CASSSFRVNTGELFF
TRBJ2-2 | NA | TRBV28 | NA | TGTGCCAGCAGACCCAACAGGAGGGGGAACACCGGGGAGCTGTTTTTT | CASRPNRRGNTGELFF
TRBJ2-1 | NA | TRBV6-2/TRBV6-3 | NA | TGTGCCAGCAGTTACTCCCTCTATGAGCAGTTCTTC | CASSYSLYEQFF
TRBJ2-5 | TRBD1 | TRBV28 | NA | TGTGCCAGCAGTCCGCGGACAGGGGGCTTGGAGACCCAGTACTTC | CASSPRTGGLETQYF
TRBJ1-2 | NA | TRBV15 | NA | TGTGCCACCAGCGAGCCGGAGAGGAACTATGGCTACACCTTC | CATSEPERNYGYTF
TRBJ2-7 | NA | TRBV21-1 | NA | TGTGCCAGCAGCCAGAAACGACTAGCGGGAGCTGACGAGCAGTACTTC | CASSQKRLAGADEQYF
TRBJ1-3 | NA | TRBV9 | NA | TGTGCCAGCAGCATCCAGGGCAACTCTGGAAACACCATATATTTT | CASSIQGNSGNTIYF
TRBJ2-7 | TRBD2 | TRBV5-1 | NA | TGCGCCAGCAGCTTGGCCGGGGTAGCGGGAGGATCCTACGAGCAGTACTTC | CASSLAGVAGGSYEQYF
TRBJ1-5 | NA | TRBV4-1 | NA | TGCGCCAGCAGCCTTGTTGCAGGGCCTCAGCCCCAGCATTTT | CASSLVAGPQPQHF